One T cell receptor (beta chain) is described in this entry. Its target is not known. Germline assignment: CDR1 MNHEY and CDR2 SVGAGI. V lost 4 bases, J lost 1 base, and 3 bases stayed unmatched. This CDR3 spans 14 amino acids. The data are from a study of T cell responses to AZD1222 COVID-19 vaccine. Study-level points and caveats: Donors were largely white British and mainly female; clonal diversity was possibly underestimated. Along spike, vaccine-associated CD4 TCRs were found throughout, with dominance at 160-218 and 743-854. Baseline serology detected seropositivity in only a handful of AZD1222 recipients. Researchers took repertoire samples only after the peak T cell response had come.

Using immunoSEQ multiplex PCR, the repertoire was profiled, and TCRdb retains in-frame clones only, with some absent. The sample consists of 100,000 or so clones, 90% of them appearing once. This clonotype originated in an adult in good health. The sequenced sample was peripheral blood, obtained on day 0 of AZD1222 vaccination. The chain recombines TRBV6-5 with TRBJ1-1; 7 bases fit TRBD1. CDR3 nucleotides: TGTGCCAGCAGTTTCGGACAGGAGAACACTGAAGCTTTCTTT. Amino acids: CASSFGQENTEAFF.